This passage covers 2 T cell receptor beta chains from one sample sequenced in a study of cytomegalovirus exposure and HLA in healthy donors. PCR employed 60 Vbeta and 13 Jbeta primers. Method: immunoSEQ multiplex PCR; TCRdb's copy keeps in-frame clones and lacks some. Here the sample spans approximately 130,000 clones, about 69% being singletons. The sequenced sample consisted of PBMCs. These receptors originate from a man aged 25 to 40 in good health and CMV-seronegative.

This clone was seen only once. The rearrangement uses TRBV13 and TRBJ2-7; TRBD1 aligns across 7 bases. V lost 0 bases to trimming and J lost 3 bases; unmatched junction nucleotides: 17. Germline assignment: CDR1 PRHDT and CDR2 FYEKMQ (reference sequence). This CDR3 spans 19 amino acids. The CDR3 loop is CASSLGGSMTGQSYYEQYF. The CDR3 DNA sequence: TGTGCCAGCAGCTTAGGCGGCAGTATGACGGGACAGAGCTACTACGAGCAGTACTTC.

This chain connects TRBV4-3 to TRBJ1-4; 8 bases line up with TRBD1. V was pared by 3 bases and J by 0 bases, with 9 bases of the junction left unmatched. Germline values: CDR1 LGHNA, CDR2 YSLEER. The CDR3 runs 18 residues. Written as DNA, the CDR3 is TGCGCCAGCAGCCAGAGGACAGGGACCTCGACAACTAATGAAAAACTGTTTTTT. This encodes CASSQRTGTSTTNEKLFF.